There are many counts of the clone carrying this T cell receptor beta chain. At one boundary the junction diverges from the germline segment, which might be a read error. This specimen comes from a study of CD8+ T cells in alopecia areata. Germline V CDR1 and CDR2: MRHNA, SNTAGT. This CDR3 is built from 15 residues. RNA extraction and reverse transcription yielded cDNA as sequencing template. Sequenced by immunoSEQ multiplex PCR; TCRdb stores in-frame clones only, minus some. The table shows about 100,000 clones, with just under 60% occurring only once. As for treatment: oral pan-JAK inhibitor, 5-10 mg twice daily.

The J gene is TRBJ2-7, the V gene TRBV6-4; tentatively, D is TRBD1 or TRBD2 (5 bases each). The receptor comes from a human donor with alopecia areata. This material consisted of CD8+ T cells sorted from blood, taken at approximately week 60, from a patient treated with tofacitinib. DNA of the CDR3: TGTGCCAGCAGTTACTCCTCCGGGGACCCCTACGAGCAGTACTTC. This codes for CASSYSSGDPYEQYF.